This TCR beta chain appears in the sequencing data of a study of blood T cell repertoires in COVID-19. TCRdb's table, derived via immunoSEQ multiplex PCR, lists solely in-frame clones and lacks some. The sample lists 290,000 or so clones, roughly 89% occurring once. The J segment lost 3 bases and the V segment lost 5 bases, leaving 2 bases of the junction unmatched. The CDR3 spans 13 residues. This clonotype was sampled from a woman in her late teens or twenties with acute COVID-19. V and J are TRBV12-3 or TRBV12-4 and TRBJ2-5, with TRBD2 matching over 8 bases. Sequences were obtained from PBMCs or T cells enriched from blood (not recorded which). This chain's CDR3 is CASSALAEETQYF. The CDR3, as DNA: TGTGCCAGCAGTGCACTAGCGGAAGAGACCCAGTACTTC.